One and the same sample provided the 12 T cell receptor beta chains below, sequenced in a study of CD8+CD57+ T cells in acquired aplastic anemia. Patients who underwent sequencing had shown CD8+CD57+ cell expansion by flow cytometry. TCR beta VDJ and CDR3 profiling used genomic DNA as template. TCRdb re-derived calls from the reads in MiXCR, one entry per CDR3 protein. The sample lists approximately 300,000 distinct CDR3 sequences, around three fifths occurring once. Sequencing used sorted CD4+, CD8+, or CD8+CD57+ T cells (not recorded which) from PBMCs. These TCRs come from a human donor with aplastic anemia.

This clonotype was recorded at least ten times. The chain combines TRBV12-3 or TRBV12-4 with TRBJ1-2; the D gene is possibly TRBD1 (6 bases). The length of the CDR3 is 13 residues. The V and J ends lost 6 bases and 4 bases respectively, with 12 bases between them. The CDR3 DNA reads TGTGCCAGCAGCCTACAGGGAGGCTATGGCTACACCTTC. It is translated as CASSLQGGYGYTF.

This chain's CDR3 is CASSELGRDDTDTQYF. In DNA, the CDR3 is TGCGCCAGCAGTGAGTTGGGTAGGGACGACACAGATACGCAGTATTTT. The V gene is TRBV10-1, the J gene TRBJ2-3; either TRBD1 or TRBD2 may fit D (5 bases each). The CDR3 has 16 amino acids. Germline V lookup: CDR1 WNHNN, CDR2 SYGVQD (reference sequence). V lost 1 base and J lost 2, with 13 bases in between.

Only a few counts were recorded for this clonotype. J is TRBJ2-3 and V is TRBV20-1, with 12 bases identical to TRBD2. The CDR3 runs 16 residues. The V segment lost 5 bases and the J segment 0 bases; nucleotides outside the gene matches: 6. Germline V gives CDR1 DFQATT, CDR2 SNEGSKA (reference sequence). Written as DNA, the CDR3 is TGCAGTGCTCTAAGAGGACTAGCGGGAAGCACAGATACGCAGTATTTT. Protein product: CSALRGLAGSTDTQYF.

The gene calls are TRBV19 and TRBJ2-5, with D uncertain. Germline CDR1 reads LNHDA; CDR2 reads SQIVND (reference sequence). The CDR3 runs to 12 residues. V lost 0 bases to trimming and J lost 6 bases, with 5 bases between them. CDR3 in amino acids: CASSIDPQTQYF. The CDR3 DNA is TGTGCCAGTAGTATAGATCCGCAGACCCAGTACTTC.

V and J are TRBV4-1 and TRBJ2-5; D possibly corresponds to TRBD2 (6 bases). The CDR3 extends over 14 amino acids. Germline loops: CDR1 MGHRA, CDR2 YSYEKL. Trimming took off 3 bases at V and 8 bases at J, with 16 bases between the two ends. In DNA, the CDR3 is TGCGCCAGCAGCCACATAGCGGACCAAGTTACCCAGTACTTC. This translates into CASSHIADQVTQYF.

The chain employs TRBV7-8 and TRBJ1-1; no clear D gene. Germline loops: CDR1 SGHVS, CDR2 FQNEAQ. Trimming stripped 1 base from V and 5 bases from J, with 20 bases between. The CDR3 covers 17 residues. The CDR3 coding sequence is TGTGCCAGCAGCTTAGGATCCGGCGGGGTCTTTGGTACTGAAGCTTTCTTT. Translating gives CASSLGSGGVFGTEAFF. Complete variable domain (other parts from reference TRBV7-8 and TRBJ1-1): GAGVSQSPRYKVAKRGQDVALRCDPISGHVSLFWYQQALGQGPEFLTYFQNEAQLDKSGLPSDRFFAERPEGSVSTLKIQRTQQEDSAVYLCASSLGSGGVFGTEAFFGQGTRLTVV.

This clonotype was observed at least ten times. The chain carries TRBV4-1 and TRBJ2-1; the match to TRBD2 covers 12 bases. This CDR3 is 19 amino acids long. The J segment lost 6 bases and the V segment lost 1 base, leaving 13 bases of the junction unmatched. The germline CDR1 and CDR2 sequences are MGHRA and YSYEKL. The CDR3 sequence is CASSQGASSGLAGLNEQFF. The CDR3 DNA reads as TGCGCCAGCAGCCAAGGCGCTTCGTCGGGACTAGCGGGCCTCAATGAGCAGTTCTTC.

V gene TRBV20-1 combines with J gene TRBJ2-1; 10 bases map to TRBD1. With 0 bases clipped from V and 2 bases from J, the junction kept 4 bases outside the gene matches. Germline CDR1 DFQATT, CDR2 SNEGSKA (reference sequence). The CDR3 runs 16 residues. CDR3 region: CSARDGTGDTYNEQFF. The CDR3 DNA reads as TGCAGTGCTAGAGATGGGACAGGGGACACCTACAATGAGCAGTTCTTC.

The table lists this clonotype with a count of one. The rearrangement joins TRBV12-3 or TRBV12-4 to TRBJ1-2; D uncertain. The CDR3 is 13 amino acids. V lost 4 bases and J 0 bases, leaving 6 bases between the germline ends. As DNA, the CDR3 is TGTGCCAGCAGTTCTCAGTCTAACTATGGCTACACCTTC. Translation gives CASSSQSNYGYTF.

This clonotype was seen at least ten times. The chain carries TRBV20-1 and TRBJ2-2; no definite D call. The CDR3 covers 14 residues. Germline loops: CDR1 DFQATT, CDR2 SNEGSKA (reference sequence). V dropped 2 bases and J dropped 4 bases, with 11 bases sitting between them. CDR3: CSARYPLGTGELFF. The CDR3 DNA reads TGCAGTGCTAGATACCCTTTAGGCACCGGGGAGCTGTTTTTT.

The chain uses TRBV29-1 and TRBJ1-1; D gene unclear. Per germline, CDR1 SQVTM and CDR2 ANQGSEA. This CDR3 has 11 residues. Trimming took 2 bases from V and 1 from J, leaving 2 bases between them. The CDR3 is CSVESNTEAFF. DNA of the CDR3: TGCAGCGTTGAATCGAACACTGAAGCTTTCTTT.

The chain is built from TRBV2 and TRBJ2-1; 7 positions agree with TRBD2. Germline V CDR1 and CDR2: SNHLY, FYNNEI. The CDR3 is made up of 16 amino acids. Trimming cost V 5 bases and J 3 bases; bases outside gene matches: 10. The CDR3 DNA follows: TGTGCCAGCAGTCCGTCCGCTAGCGGACTCTACAATGAGCAGTTCTTC. It translates to CASSPSASGLYNEQFF.